These 9 T cell receptor beta chains originate from one sample sequenced in a study of blood T cell repertoires in COVID-19. Profiled with immunoSEQ multiplex PCR; TCRdb holds only in-frame clones, not every one. This table has 20,000 to 25,000 clones, 89% appearing once. The specimen sequenced was peripheral blood. These TCRs come from a human donor in a cohort sampled during active COVID-19.

The CDR3: CASSPWTPDQPQHF. The CDR3 DNA is TGTGCCAGCAGTCCTTGGACACCCGATCAGCCCCAGCATTTT. The chain has TRBV28 and TRBJ1-5; possible D gene TRBD1, 5 bases. V shed 5 bases and J shed 5 bases, with 13 bases lying between them. The CDR3 length is 14 residues. CDR1 is MDHEN, CDR2 SYDVKM, per germline.

This clone has a handful of counts. The gene calls are TRBV27 and TRBJ1-2; tentative D call: TRBD1 (5 bases). This CDR3 contains 18 residues. Germline CDR1 and CDR2: MNHEY and SMNVEV (reference sequence). Trimming left V 3 bases short and J 7 bases short, with 27 bases between. The CDR3 region is CASSLVSGRIVGQGGYTF. As DNA, the CDR3 is TGTGCCAGCAGTTTGGTTAGTGGCAGGATAGTTGGTCAGGGTGGCTACACCTTC.

V gene TRBV5-6 combines with J gene TRBJ2-1; TRBD2 matches at 8 bases. V was clipped by 2 bases and J by 6 bases; unmatched bases: 1. CDR3 length: 13 residues. Looked up from germline, CDR1 is SGHDT and CDR2 is YYEEEE. This CDR3 reads CASSFGTSNEQFF. Written as DNA, the CDR3 is TGTGCCAGCAGCTTCGGGACTAGCAATGAGCAGTTCTTC.

In this sample, this clone turned up a few times. J is TRBJ1-5 and V is TRBV4-2; D is ambiguous. CDR3 length: 13 residues. Trimming stripped 3 bases from V and 5 bases from J, with 8 bases between. In germline, CDR1 is LGHNA, CDR2 YNFKEQ. The CDR3 sequence: CASSQALDQPQHF. Here the CDR3 DNA reads TGTGCCAGCAGCCAGGCCCTGGATCAGCCCCAGCATTTT.

The chain carries TRBV19 and TRBJ1-1; 8 bases map to TRBD1. The CDR3 extends over 14 amino acids. Germline CDR1 reads LNHDA; CDR2 reads SQIVND (reference sequence). Unmatched junction bases numbered 7, after V lost 5 bases and J lost 5 bases. CDR3 nucleotide sequence: TGTGCCAGTAGTTTGGACAGGGATTGGACTGAAGCTTTCTTT. It specifies CASSLDRDWTEAFF.

The sample holds a few counts of this clone. V and J are TRBV7-9 and TRBJ1-6; D is possibly TRBD1 (6 bases). Germline CDR1 is SEHNR and CDR2 is FQNEAQ (reference sequence). The CDR3 spans 16 residues. Trimming took 5 bases from V and 5 from J, leaving 16 bases between them. In DNA, the CDR3 is TGTGCCAGCAGCGCGTCCCGGGGGGGCCATAATTCACCCCTCCACTTT. It encodes CASSASRGGHNSPLHF.

J is TRBJ2-1 and V is TRBV11-3, with TRBD2 matching over 10 bases. Germline V gives CDR1 SGHNT, CDR2 YENEEA. J lost 7 bases, V lost 1 base, and 10 bases had no gene match. The CDR3 has 17 amino acids. The DNA of the CDR3 is TGTGCCAGCAGCTTAGTGTCTAGCGGGAGTTCTTTTAATGAGCAGTTCTTC. Amino acids: CASSLVSSGSSFNEQFF.

V is TRBV5-1 and J is TRBJ2-3; 8 nucleotides agree with TRBD1. CDR1 and CDR2 from the germline V gene are SGHRS and YFSETQ. The CDR3 loop spans 14 amino acids. The V and J ends lost 4 bases and 4 bases, in that order; junction bases with no gene match: 5. CDR3 bases: TGCGCCAGCAGCCAAGGACAGGGTCCAGATACGCAGTATTTT. Its translation is CASSQGQGPDTQYF. The full variable domain, in which reference TRBV5-1 and TRBJ2-3 provide the parts outside the CDR3, is KAGVTQTPRYLIKTRGQQVTLSCSPISGHRSVSWYQQTPGQGLQFLFEYFSETQRNKGNFPGRFSGRQFSNSRSEMNVSTLELGDSALYLCASSQGQGPDTQYFGPGTRLTVL.

CDR3 region: CASSLEGAGFGSYEQYF. DNA for the CDR3: TGTGCCAGCAGCTTGGAAGGCGCAGGGTTTGGCTCCTACGAGCAGTACTTC. V gene TRBV5-6 combines with J gene TRBJ2-7; D is perhaps TRBD1 (5 bases). This CDR3 region has 17 residues. The ends were cut back, 0 bases at V and 0 bases at J, with 16 bases in the middle. Germline CDR1 SGHDT, CDR2 YYEEEE.